The T cell receptor beta chain described here comes from a study of blood T cell repertoires in COVID-19 (TCRdb year 2020). Concerning the study at large: The collaborator samples originated in the United States, Italy and Spain and spanned the acute and convalescent phases of COVID-19. The prospective study material was composed of cDNA or gDNA derived from T cells, B-cell-depleted T cells, or PBMCs. The dataset comprised deeply sampled blood TCRbeta repertoires from subjects exposed to, actively infected with, or recovered from COVID-19. The repertoires were released in a freely available public database intended as a resource for research on the immune response to SARS-CoV-2. Samples came from the ongoing ImmuneRACE study (first 160 participants) plus 1,254 subjects from 6 global collaborators. The sample metadata nearly always contained a de-identified subject ID, COVID-19 status, age in years and sex. Where available, HLA class I and class II types were taken from metadata supplied by the sample provider and were not determined by assay-based typing.

The CDR3 goes from the cysteine to the phenylalanine over 15 residues. Only CDR3 DNA is held: 45 bases, read in frame from base 1. The junction shows trimming of 2 bases on V and 1 base on J, plus 7 bases between the germline ends. The germline V gene sets CDR1 to SGHRS and CDR2 to YFSETQ. Paper-wide results and their limitations: How much clinical and demographic metadata was included differed by source and by participant, and the metadata was provided uncurated.

Each collaborating institution followed its own protocols to collect whole blood in K2EDTA tubes. For TCRbeta analysis, collaborators shipped samples in one of three forms: frozen whole blood, isolated PBMCs, or DNA extracted from either of those sample types. TCRbeta CDR3 regions were amplified from genomic DNA by means of the immunoSEQ Assay, a bias-controlled multiplex PCR. The paper's processing steps were these. The number of nucleated cells in each sample was estimated by amplification of reference gene primers within the assay. To quantify the absolute abundance of each unique TCRbeta CDR3 rearrangement, sequence reads were collapsed and filtered. For each sample, productive Simpson clonality was calculated by taking the square root of Simpson's diversity index across productive rearrangements. TCRdb took this table from immuneACCESS and kept in-frame rearrangements with V and J called. Such tables lack part of the clones; where checked against another copy, unresolved V genes explain under half of the gap, and the rest is unexplained. The V and J calls and clone size were taken over from that table, and D and trimming were inferred from the DNA. The sample contains some 91,000 clones, around three quarters of them found a single time. The biggest ten clones account for more than 6.5% of the sample.

Concerning this clone: Its specific antigen is unknown. The input lacks base qualities; no much larger clone sits a single base away.

The source of this sequence is a man between 65 and 85 years old with acute or convalescent COVID-19. The sample was peripheral blood. Recombination linked TRBV5-1 to TRBJ2-6, and TRBD1 may be the D gene, going by 5 matching bases. The CDR3 region: CASSLTGSGANVLTF. At the DNA level, the sequence is TGCGCCAGCAGCTTAACAGGTTCTGGGGCCAACGTCCTGACTTTC.